Reported below is one TCR beta chain. The germline gives CDR1 LGHDT, CDR2 YNNKEL (reference sequence). The CDR3 loop spans 14 amino acids. Trimming cost V 1 base and J 4 bases, with 10 bases left between them. Original data processing: Amplification of reference gene primers was used by the study to estimate nucleated cell counts. The method was immunoSEQ multiplex PCR; TCRdb's version includes in-frame clones alone and lacks a portion of them. V and J calls and clone size are given by that table; D and trimming were obtained from the DNA. The data contain around 320,000 clones, about 87% of them seen just once; the ten biggest clones take up approximately 7.2%. The data are from a study of blood T cell repertoires in COVID-19. Study in general: Some COVID-19 samples were acute and others convalescent; all came from the United States, Italy and Spain. PBMCs, B-cell-depleted T cells, or T cells were the source of the cDNA or gDNA that made up the material.

This receptor was identified in a woman aged 25-40 years who had recovered from COVID-19. Sequencing was carried out using peripheral blood. This rearrangement joins TRBV3-1 (or the pseudogene TRBV3-2) to TRBJ1-2; D gene uncertain. In nucleotides, the CDR3 is TGTGCCAGCAGCCAAGCGGGGAAGTTCTATGGCTACACCTTC. Translating it yields CASSQAGKFYGYTF.